Below, 2 T cell receptor beta chains from the same sample are listed, as sequenced in a study of CD8+CD57+ T cells in acquired aplastic anemia. TCR beta VDJ and CDR3 profiles were obtained from a genomic DNA template. One entry per CDR3 protein, called by TCRdb with MiXCR from the reads. Of around 130,000 distinct CDR3 sequences in the sample, approximately 50% are singletons; the top ten hold roughly 30%. The patients chosen for sequencing had shown expansion of CD8+CD57+ cells (detected by flow cytometry). The sequenced material came from sorted CD4+, CD8+, or CD8+CD57+ T cells (not recorded which) from PBMCs. The receptors stem from a human donor with aplastic anemia.

This CDR3 reads CASSESAGYTEAFF. The CDR3 DNA is TGTGCCAGCAGTGAATCGGCAGGGTACACTGAAGCTTTCTTT. V usage is TRBV25-1 and J usage is TRBJ1-1; tentative D call: TRBD1 (5 bases). Germline loops: CDR1 MGHDK, CDR2 SYGVNS. The ends were cut back, 1 base at V and 3 bases at J, with 9 bases in the middle. CDR3 length: 14 amino acids. The full variable domain, completed using reference TRBV25-1 and TRBJ1-1, is EADIYQTPRYLVIGTGKKITLECSQTMGHDKMYWYQQDPGMELHLIHYSYGVNSTEKGDLSSESTVSRIRTEHFPLTLESARPSHTSQYLCASSESAGYTEAFFGQGTRLTVV.

Ten or more counts support this clonotype. V is TRBV7-2 and J is TRBJ1-1; no clear D. The V and J ends lost 2 bases and 1 base respectively, with 5 bases between them. The CDR3 is 13 amino acids. CDR1 is SGHTA and CDR2 is FQGNSA in the germline V gene. For the CDR3, the DNA is TGTGCCAGCAGCTTATGGCCGAACACTGAAGCTTTCTTT. It specifies CASSLWPNTEAFF.